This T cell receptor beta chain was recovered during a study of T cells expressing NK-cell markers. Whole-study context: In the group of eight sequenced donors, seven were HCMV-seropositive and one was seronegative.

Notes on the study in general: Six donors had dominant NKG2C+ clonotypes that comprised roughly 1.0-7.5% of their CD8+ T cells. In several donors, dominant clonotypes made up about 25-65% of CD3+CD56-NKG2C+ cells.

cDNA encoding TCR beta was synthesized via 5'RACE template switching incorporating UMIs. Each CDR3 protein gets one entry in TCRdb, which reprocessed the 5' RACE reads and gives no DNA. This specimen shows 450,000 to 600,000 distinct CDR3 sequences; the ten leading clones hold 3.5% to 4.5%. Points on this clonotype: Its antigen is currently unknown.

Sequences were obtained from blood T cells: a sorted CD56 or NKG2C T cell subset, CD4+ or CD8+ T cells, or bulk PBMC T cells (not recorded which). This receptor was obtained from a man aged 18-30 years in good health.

The CDR3 is CASPPASGPTYEQYF. The chain employs TRBV27 and TRBJ2-7; TCRdb lists TRBD2, though no DNA is available to test this call. This CDR3 region has 15 residues. Per the germline V gene, CDR1 is MNHEY and CDR2 is SMNVEV (reference sequence).